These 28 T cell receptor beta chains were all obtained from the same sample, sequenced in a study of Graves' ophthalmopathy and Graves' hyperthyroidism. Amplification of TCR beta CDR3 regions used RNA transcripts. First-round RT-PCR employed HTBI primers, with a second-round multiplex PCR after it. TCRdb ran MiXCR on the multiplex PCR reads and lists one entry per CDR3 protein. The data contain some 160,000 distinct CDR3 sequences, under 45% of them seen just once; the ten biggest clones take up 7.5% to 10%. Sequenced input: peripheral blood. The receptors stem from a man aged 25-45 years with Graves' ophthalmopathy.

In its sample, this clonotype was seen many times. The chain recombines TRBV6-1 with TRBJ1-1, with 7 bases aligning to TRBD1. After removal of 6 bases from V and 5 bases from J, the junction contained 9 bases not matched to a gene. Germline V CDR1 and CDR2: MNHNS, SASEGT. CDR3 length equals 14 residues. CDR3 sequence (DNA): TGTGCCAGCAGCCAAGGGGGCGCAAGAACTGAAGCTTTCTTT. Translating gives CASSQGGARTEAFF.

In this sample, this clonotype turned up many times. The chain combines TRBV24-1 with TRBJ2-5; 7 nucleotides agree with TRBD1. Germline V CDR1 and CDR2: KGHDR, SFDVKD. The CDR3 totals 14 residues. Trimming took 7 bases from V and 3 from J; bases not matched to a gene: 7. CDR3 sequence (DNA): TGTGCCACCAGCGAACCACAGGGGAAAGAGACCCAGTACTTC. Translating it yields CATSEPQGKETQYF.

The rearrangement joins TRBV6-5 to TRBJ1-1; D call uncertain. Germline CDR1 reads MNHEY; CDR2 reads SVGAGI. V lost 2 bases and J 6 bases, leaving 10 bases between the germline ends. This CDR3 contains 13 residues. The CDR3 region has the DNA TGTGCCAGCAGTTACGTCCTGACTGCTGAAGCTTTCTTT. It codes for CASSYVLTAEAFF.

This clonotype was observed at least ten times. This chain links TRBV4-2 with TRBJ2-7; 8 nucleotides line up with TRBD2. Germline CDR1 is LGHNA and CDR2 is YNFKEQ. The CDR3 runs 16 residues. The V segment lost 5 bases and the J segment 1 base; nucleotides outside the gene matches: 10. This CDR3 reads CASSSSAAGGSYEQYF. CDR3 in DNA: TGTGCCAGCAGCTCCAGCGCGGCGGGAGGATCCTACGAGCAGTACTTC.

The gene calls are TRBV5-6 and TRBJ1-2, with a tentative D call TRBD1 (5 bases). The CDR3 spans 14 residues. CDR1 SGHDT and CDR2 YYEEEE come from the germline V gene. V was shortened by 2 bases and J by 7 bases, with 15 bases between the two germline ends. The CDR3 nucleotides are TGTGCCAGCAGCTTACGGGACGTCAGTTCTGGCTACACCTTC. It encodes CASSLRDVSSGYTF. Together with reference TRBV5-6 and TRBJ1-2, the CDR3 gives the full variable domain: DAGVTQSPTHLIKTRGQQVTLRCSPKSGHDTVSWYQQALGQGPQFIFQYYEEEERQRGNFPDRFSGHQFPNYSSELNVNALLLGDSALYLCASSLRDVSSGYTFGSGTRLTVV.

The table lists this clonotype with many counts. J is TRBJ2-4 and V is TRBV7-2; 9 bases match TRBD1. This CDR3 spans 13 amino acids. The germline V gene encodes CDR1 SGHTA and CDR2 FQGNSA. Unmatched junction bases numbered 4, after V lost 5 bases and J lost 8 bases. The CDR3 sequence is CASSRDRVDIQYF. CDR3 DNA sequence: TGTGCCAGCAGCCGGGACAGGGTGGACATTCAGTACTTC.

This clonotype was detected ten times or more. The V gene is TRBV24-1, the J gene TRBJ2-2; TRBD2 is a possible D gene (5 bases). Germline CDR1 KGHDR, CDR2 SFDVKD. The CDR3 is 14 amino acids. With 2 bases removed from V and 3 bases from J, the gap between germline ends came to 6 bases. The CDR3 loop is CATSDSADTGELFF. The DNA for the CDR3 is TGTGCCACCAGTGATTCAGCGGACACCGGGGAGCTGTTTTTT.

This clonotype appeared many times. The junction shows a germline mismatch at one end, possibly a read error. The CDR3 sequence: CASRLGQVDDPEAFF. CDR3 sequence (DNA): TGTGCCAGCAGATTAGGACAGGTGGACGATCCTGAAGCTTTCTTT. The chain employs TRBV11-1 and TRBJ1-1, with 7 bases identical to TRBD1. In germline, CDR1 is SGHAT, CDR2 FQDESV (reference sequence). This CDR3 has 15 residues.

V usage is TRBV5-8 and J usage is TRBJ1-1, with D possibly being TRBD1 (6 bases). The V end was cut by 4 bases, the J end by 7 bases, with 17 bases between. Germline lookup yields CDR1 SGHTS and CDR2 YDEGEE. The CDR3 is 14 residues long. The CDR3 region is CASSPPGASLEAFF. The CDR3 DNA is TGTGCCAGCAGCCCCCCGGGGGCAAGCCTTGAAGCTTTCTTT.

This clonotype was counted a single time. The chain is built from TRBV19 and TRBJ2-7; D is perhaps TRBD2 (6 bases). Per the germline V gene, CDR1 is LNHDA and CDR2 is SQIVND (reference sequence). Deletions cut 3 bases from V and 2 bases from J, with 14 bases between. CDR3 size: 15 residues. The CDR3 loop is CASSMGGLNAYEQYF. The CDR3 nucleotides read TGTGCCAGTAGTATGGGAGGCCTAAATGCCTACGAGCAGTACTTC.

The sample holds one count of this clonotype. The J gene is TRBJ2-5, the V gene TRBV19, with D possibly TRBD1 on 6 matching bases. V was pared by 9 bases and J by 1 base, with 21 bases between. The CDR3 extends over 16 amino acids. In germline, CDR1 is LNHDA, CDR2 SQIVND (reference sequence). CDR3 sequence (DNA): TGTGCCAGCAGGGACCGGTGGGGGCCCGGCCAAGAGACCCAGTACTTC. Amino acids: CASRDRWGPGQETQYF.

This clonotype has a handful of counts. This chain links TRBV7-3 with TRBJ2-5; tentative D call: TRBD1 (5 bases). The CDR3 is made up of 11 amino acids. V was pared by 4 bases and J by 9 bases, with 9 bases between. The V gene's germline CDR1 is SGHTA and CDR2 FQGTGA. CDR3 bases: TGTGCCAGCAGCTCACAGGCTGCCCAGTACTTC. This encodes CASSSQAAQYF.

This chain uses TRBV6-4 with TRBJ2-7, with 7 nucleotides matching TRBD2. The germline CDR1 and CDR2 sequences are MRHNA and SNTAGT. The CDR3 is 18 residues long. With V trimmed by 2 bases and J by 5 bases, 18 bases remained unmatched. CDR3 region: CASSDTRHFGGRMDEQYF. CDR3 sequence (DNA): TGTGCCAGCAGTGACACCCGGCATTTCGGCGGGAGAATGGACGAGCAGTACTTC.

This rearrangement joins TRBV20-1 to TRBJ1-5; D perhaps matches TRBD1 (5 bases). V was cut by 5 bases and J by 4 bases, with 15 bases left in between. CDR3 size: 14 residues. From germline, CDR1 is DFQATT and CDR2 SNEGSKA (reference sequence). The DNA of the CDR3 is TGCAGTGCTCGACCTGTCGGGGGGAATCAGCCCCAGCATTTT. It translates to CSARPVGGNQPQHF.

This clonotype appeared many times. This CDR3 reads CASSLDSRVGGYTF. As DNA, the CDR3 is TGTGCCAGCAGTTTAGACAGCAGGGTTGGTGGCTACACCTTC. This chain joins TRBV28 and TRBJ1-2; weak D call: TRBD1 (5 bases). This CDR3 region has 14 residues. With 2 bases removed from V and 7 bases from J, the gap between germline ends came to 14 bases. Germline V gene lookup returns CDR1 MDHEN and CDR2 SYDVKM.

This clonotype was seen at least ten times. The CDR3 here is CASSLYSGTGIHSNQPQHF. The CDR3, as DNA: TGTGCCAGCAGCTTATATTCCGGGACAGGTATTCATAGCAATCAGCCCCAGCATTTT. The chain links TRBV11-1 to TRBJ1-5; TRBD1 matches 8 bases. The germline V gene encodes CDR1 SGHAT and CDR2 FQDESV (reference sequence). The CDR3 loop spans 19 amino acids. V lost 2 bases and J lost 0; bases outside the gene matches: 12.

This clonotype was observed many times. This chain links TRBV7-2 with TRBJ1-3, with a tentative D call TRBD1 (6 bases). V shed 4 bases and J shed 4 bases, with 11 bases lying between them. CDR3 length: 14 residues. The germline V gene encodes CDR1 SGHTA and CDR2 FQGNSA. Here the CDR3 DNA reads TGTGCCAGCAGCTCAGGGGTATCCGGAAACACCATATATTTT. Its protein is CASSSGVSGNTIYF.

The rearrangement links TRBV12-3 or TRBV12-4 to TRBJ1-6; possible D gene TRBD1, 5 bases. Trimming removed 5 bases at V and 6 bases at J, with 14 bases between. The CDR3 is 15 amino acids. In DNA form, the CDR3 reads TGTGCCAGCAGTCTTGGGGGGGGGGTTAATTCACCCCTCCACTTT. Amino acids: CASSLGGGVNSPLHF.

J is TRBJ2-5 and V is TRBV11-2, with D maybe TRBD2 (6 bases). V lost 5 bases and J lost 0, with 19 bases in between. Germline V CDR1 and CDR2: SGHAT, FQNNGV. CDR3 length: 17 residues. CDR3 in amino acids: CASSPQGLLGYQETQYF. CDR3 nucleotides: TGTGCCAGCAGCCCTCAGGGACTCCTGGGGTACCAAGAGACCCAGTACTTC.

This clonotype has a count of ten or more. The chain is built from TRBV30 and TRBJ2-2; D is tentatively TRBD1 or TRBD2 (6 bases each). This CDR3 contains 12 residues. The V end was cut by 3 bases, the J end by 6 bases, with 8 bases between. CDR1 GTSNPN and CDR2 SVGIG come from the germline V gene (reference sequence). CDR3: CAWRRGAGELFF. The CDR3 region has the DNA TGTGCCTGGAGAAGGGGGGCCGGGGAGCTGTTTTTT.

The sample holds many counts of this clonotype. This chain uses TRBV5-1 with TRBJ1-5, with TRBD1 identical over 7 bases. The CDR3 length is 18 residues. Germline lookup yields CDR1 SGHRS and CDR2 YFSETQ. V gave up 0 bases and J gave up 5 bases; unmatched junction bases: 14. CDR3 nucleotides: TGCGCCAGCAGCTTGGGGTCTTCCCGAAAGGGGGCACATCAGCCCCAGCATTTT. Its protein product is CASSLGSSRKGAHQPQHF. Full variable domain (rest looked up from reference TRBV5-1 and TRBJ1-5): KAGVTQTPRYLIKTRGQQVTLSCSPISGHRSVSWYQQTPGQGLQFLFEYFSETQRNKGNFPGRFSGRQFSNSRSEMNVSTLELGDSALYLCASSLGSSRKGAHQPQHFGDGTRLSIL.

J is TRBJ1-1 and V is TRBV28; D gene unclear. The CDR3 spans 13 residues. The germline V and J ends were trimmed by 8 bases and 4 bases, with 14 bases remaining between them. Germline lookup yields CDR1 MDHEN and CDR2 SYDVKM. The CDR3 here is CASCISASTEAFF. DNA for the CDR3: TGTGCCAGCTGCATATCGGCAAGCACTGAAGCTTTCTTT. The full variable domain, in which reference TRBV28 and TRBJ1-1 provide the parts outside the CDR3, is DVKVTQSSRYLVKRTGEKVFLECVQDMDHENMFWYRQDPGLGLRLIYFSYDVKMKEKGDIPEGYSVSREKKERFSLILESASTNQTSMYLCASCISASTEAFFGQGTRLTVV.

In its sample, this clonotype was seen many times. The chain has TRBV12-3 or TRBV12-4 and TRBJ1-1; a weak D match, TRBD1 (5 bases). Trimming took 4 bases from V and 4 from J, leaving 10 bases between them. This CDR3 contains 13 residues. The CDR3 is CASSWGGSTEAFF. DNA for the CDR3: TGTGCCAGCAGTTGGGGGGGTAGCACTGAAGCTTTCTTT.

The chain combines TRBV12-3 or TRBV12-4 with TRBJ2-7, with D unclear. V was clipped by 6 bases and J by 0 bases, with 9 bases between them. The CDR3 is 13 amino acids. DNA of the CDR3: TGTGCCAGCAGAACCGATTTCTCCTACGAGCAGTACTTC. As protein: CASRTDFSYEQYF.

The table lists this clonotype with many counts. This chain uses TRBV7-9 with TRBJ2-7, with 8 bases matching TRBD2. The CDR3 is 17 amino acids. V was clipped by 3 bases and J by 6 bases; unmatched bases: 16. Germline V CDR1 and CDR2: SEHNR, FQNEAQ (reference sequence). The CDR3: CASSFSGLASRRGEQYF. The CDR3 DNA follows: TGTGCCAGCAGCTTTTCAGGACTAGCATCAAGGAGGGGCGAGCAGTACTTC.

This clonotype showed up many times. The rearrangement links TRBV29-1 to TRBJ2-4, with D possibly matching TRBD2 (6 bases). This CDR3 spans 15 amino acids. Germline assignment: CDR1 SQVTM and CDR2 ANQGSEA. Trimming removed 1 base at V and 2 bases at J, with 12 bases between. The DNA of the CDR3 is TGCAGCGTTGAAGGCGGGGTTGGTACCAAAAACATTCAGTACTTC. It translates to CSVEGGVGTKNIQYF. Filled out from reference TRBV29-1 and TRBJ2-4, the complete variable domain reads SAVISQKPSRDICQRGTSLTIQCQVDSQVTMMFWYRQQPGQSLTLIATANQGSEATYESGFVIDKFPISRPNLTFSTLTVSNMSPEDSSIYLCSVEGGVGTKNIQYFGAGTRLSVL.

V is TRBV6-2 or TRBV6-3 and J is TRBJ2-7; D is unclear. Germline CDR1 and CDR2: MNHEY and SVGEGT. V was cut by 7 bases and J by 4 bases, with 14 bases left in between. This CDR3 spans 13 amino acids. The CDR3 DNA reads TGTGCCAGCACCCTCCCGGCTCCATACGAGCAGTACTTC. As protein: CASTLPAPYEQYF.

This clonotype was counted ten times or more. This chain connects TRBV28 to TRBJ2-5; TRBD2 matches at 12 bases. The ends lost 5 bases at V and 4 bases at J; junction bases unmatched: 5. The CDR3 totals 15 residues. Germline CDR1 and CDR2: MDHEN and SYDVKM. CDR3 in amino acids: CASSATSGRSETQYF. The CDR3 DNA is TGTGCCAGCAGTGCGACTAGCGGGAGATCAGAGACCCAGTACTTC. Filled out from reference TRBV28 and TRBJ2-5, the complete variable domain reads DVKVTQSSRYLVKRTGEKVFLECVQDMDHENMFWYRQDPGLGLRLIYFSYDVKMKEKGDIPEGYSVSREKKERFSLILESASTNQTSMYLCASSATSGRSETQYFGPGTRLLVL.